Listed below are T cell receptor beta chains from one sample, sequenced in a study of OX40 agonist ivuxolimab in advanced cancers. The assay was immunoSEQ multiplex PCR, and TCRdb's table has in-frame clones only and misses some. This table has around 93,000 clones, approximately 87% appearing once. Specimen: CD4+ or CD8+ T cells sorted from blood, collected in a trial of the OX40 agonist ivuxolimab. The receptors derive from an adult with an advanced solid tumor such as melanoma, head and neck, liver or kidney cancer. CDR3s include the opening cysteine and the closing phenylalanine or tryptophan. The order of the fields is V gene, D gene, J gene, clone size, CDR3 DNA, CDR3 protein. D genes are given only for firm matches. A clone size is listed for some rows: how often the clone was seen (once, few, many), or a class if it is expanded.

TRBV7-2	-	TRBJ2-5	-	TGTGCCAGCAGCTCGGGACGGTCGTACCAAGAGACCCAGTACTTC	CASSSGRSYQETQYF
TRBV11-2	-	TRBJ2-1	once	TGTGCCAGCAGCACCCAGGGAGAGGGGGGAAATGAGCAGTTCTTC	CASSTQGEGGNEQFF
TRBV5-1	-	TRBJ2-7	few	TGCGCCAGCAGCTTCGGGGGCATGGGCGAGCAGTACTTC	CASSFGGMGEQYF
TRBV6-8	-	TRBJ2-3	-	TGTGCCAGCAGTTACTCGAACTCCAGCCCGGGCACAGATACGCAGTATTTT	CASSYSNSSPGTDTQYF
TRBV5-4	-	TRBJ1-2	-	TGTGCCAGCAGCCAACCCTCACAAAACTATGGCTACACCTTC	CASSQPSQNYGYTF
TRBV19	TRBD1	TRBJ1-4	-	TGTGCCAGTAGTAGGAGCCTTGACAGGGGAAAGGATTTT	CASSRSLDRGKDF
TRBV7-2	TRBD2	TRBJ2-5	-	TGTGCCAGCAGCTCCAGGACTAGCGGGAGTGAGACCCAGTACTTC	CASSSRTSGSETQYF
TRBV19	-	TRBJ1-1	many	TGTGCCAGTAGTATACAGGCGAACACTGAAGCTTTCTTT	CASSIQANTEAFF
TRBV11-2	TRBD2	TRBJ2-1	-	TGTGCCAGCAGTCTTAGCGGGAGATCCTACAATGAGCAGTTCTTC	CASSLSGRSYNEQFF
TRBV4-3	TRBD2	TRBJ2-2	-	TGCGCCAGCAGCCAACGGCGGGAGGGCACCGGGGAGCTGTTTTTT	CASSQRREGTGELFF
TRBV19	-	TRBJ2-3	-	TGTGCCAGTAGTCCCCCCCTGGAAGATACGCAGTATTTT	CASSPPLEDTQYF
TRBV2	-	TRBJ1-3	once	TGTGCCAGCAGTGTCCAGGGAGGCACCATATATTTT	CASSVQGGTIYF
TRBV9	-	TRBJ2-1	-	TGTGCCAGCAGCGTAGTTGAAGGTGAGCAGTTCTTC	CASSVVEGEQFF
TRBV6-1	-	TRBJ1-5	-	TGTGCCAGCGACCGGCAGGGGCTAAATCAGCCCCAGCATTTT	CASDRQGLNQPQHF
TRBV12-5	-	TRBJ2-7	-	TGTGCTAGTGGGGCAGATTACGAGCAGTACTTC	CASGADYEQYF
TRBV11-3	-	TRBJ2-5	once	TGTGCCAGCAGCCCAGGAGGGGACTACCAAGAGACCCAGTACTTC	CASSPGGDYQETQYF
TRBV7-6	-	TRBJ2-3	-	TGTGCCAGCAGCCGTGGGACTTCAGATACGCAGTATTTT	CASSRGTSDTQYF
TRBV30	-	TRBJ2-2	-	TGTGCCTGGAGAAGGCAGACCATCACCGGGGAGCTGTTTTTT	CAWRRQTITGELFF
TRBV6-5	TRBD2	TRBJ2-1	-	TGTGCCAGCAGCCAGGGACTAGCGGGAGGGAAGCAGTTCTTC	CASSQGLAGGKQFF
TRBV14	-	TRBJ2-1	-	TGTGCCAGCAGCCAAGTCTGGGGCTACAATGAGCAGTTCTTC	CASSQVWGYNEQFF
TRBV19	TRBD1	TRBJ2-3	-	TGTGCCAGTAGGATGCAGGGGGTCACAGATACGCAGTATTTT	CASRMQGVTDTQYF
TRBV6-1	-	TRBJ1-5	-	TGTGCCAGTACTAGCGAGGCAGGGTCCCAGCATTTT	CASTSEAGSQHF
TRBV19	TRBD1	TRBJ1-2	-	TGTGCCAGTAGTAGACAGGGACACTATGGCTACACCTTC	CASSRQGHYGYTF
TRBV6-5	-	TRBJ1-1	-	TGTGCCAGCAGTTACTCGACCACTGAAGCTTTCTTT	CASSYSTTEAFF
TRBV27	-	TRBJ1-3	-	TGTGCCAGCAGTCCTCAGGGAGCCTTTGGAAACACCATATATTTT	CASSPQGAFGNTIYF
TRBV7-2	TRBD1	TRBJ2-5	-	TGTGCCAGCAGCTTAAGGTCAGGGGGCGGTCAGACCCAGTACTTC	CASSLRSGGGQTQYF
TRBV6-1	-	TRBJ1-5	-	TGTGCCAGCAGCCAGGGCAGGTGGAATCAGCCCCAGCATTTT	CASSQGRWNQPQHF
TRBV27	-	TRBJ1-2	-	TGTGCCAGCAGTACACTTGGAGGGTTTGGCTACACCTTC	CASSTLGGFGYTF
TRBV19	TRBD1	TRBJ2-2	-	TGTGCCAGTAGTATAGGGGGACAGTACACCGGGGAGCTGTTTTTT	CASSIGGQYTGELFF
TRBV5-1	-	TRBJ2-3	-	TGCGCCAGCAGCTTGGTCTGGGGACCTAGCACAGATACGCAGTATTTT	CASSLVWGPSTDTQYF
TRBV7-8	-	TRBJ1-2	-	TGTGCCAGCAGCTTAGGCTTGGTCGGGGTGGGAGGCTACACCTTC	CASSLGLVGVGGYTF
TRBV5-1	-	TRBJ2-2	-	TGCGCCAGCAGCTTGGCCGGGGCAGTTAACGGGGAGCTGTTTTTT	CASSLAGAVNGELFF
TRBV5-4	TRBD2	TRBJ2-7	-	TGTGCCAGCAGCTCGAGTACCGGGACTAGGGGATACGAGCAGTACTTC	CASSSSTGTRGYEQYF
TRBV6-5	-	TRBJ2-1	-	TGTGCCAGCAGTTACTCGGGTTTCGGGGAGCAGTTCTTC	CASSYSGFGEQFF
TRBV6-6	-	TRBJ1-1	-	TGTGCCAGCAGTTACTCGCCGGGCGTGAACACTGAAGCTTTCTTT	CASSYSPGVNTEAFF
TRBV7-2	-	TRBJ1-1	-	TGTGCCAGCACCCTACCCGGGACTGAAGCTTTCTTT	CASTLPGTEAFF
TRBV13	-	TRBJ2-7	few	TGTGCCAGCAGCGGGGATGTTCTGGGGCAGTACTTC	CASSGDVLGQYF
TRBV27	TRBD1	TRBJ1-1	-	TGTGCCAGCAGTAAGGGACAGGGGGCTGAAGCTTTCTTT	CASSKGQGAEAFF
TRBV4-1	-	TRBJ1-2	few	TGCGCCAGCAGCCAAGATAATGCAGGGACCTATGGCTACACCTTC	CASSQDNAGTYGYTF
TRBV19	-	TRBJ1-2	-	TGTGCCAGTAGTATCCCACCCCGGGGTAACTATGGCTACACCTTC	CASSIPPRGNYGYTF
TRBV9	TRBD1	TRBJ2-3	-	TGTGCCAGCAGCGCAGTCCCCGGGACAGTGACAGATACGCAGTATTTT	CASSAVPGTVTDTQYF
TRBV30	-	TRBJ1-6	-	TGTGCCTGGGGGGGCGGCAGCTCCTATAATTCACCCCTCCACTTT	CAWGGGSSYNSPLHF
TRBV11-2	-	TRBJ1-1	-	TGTGCCAGCAGCTTCAACGGAAACACTGAAGCTTTCTTT	CASSFNGNTEAFF
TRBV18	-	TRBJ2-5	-	TGTGCCAGCTCACCACCGTCCCCGTCCCAAGAGACCCAGTACTTC	CASSPPSPSQETQYF
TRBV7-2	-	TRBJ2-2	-	TGTGCCAGCAGCCCCCAGAGGTACACCGGGGAGCTGTTTTTT	CASSPQRYTGELFF
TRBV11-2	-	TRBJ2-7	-	TGTGCCAGCAGCTTAGGGGCCCTCCCATCCTACGAGCAGTACTTC	CASSLGALPSYEQYF
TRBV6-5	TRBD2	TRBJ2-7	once	TGTGCCTCCGGGACTAGGAGCTCCTACGAGCAGTACTTC	CASGTRSSYEQYF
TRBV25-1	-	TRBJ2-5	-	TGTGCCAGCAGGCAGGACCAAGAGACCCAGTACTTC	CASRQDQETQYF
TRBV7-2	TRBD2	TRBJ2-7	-	TGTGCCAGCAGCTTAGATACTAGCGGGTCCTACGAGCAGTACTTC	CASSLDTSGSYEQYF
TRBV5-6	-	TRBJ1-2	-	TGTGCCAGCAGCTTGGGAACAGTTGGCTACACCTTC	CASSLGTVGYTF
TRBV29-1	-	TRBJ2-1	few	TGCAGCGTTGAGTCTTTCGATGAGCAGTTCTTC	CSVESFDEQFF
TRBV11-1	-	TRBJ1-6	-	TGTGCCAGCAGCTTAAGCGACTCCTATAATTCACCCCTCCACTTT	CASSLSDSYNSPLHF
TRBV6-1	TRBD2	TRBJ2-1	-	TGTGCCAGCAGTGAAGGTCTAGCGGGGGGGCATGAGCAGTTCTTC	CASSEGLAGGHEQFF
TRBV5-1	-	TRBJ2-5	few	TGCGCCAGCAGCTGGAACTGGGAGACCCAGTACTTC	CASSWNWETQYF
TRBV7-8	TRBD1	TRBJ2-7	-	TGTGCCAGCAGCTTAGGCCGGGACAGGGGATTCTACGAGCAGTACTTC	CASSLGRDRGFYEQYF
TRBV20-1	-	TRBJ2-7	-	TGCAGTGCCAACGACGCGTACGAGCAGTACTTC	CSANDAYEQYF
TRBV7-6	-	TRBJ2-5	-	TGTGCCAGCAGCCGGGGGCTGGGCCAAGAGACCCAGTACTTC	CASSRGLGQETQYF